These 11 T cell receptor beta chains came from one sample sequenced in a study of CD8 T cells in Susac syndrome. Random hexamers were used to reverse transcribe roughly 0.45 to 1 ug of RNA. Each CDR3 protein gets one entry after TCRdb re-called the immunoSEQ multiplex PCR reads with MiXCR. The sample shows 200,000 to 250,000 distinct CDR3 sequences, 95% of them seen only once. The sequencing input was CD4+ T cells from PBMCs. These receptors all come from a human donor with multiple sclerosis.

The V and J genes are TRBV30 and TRBJ2-7; no reliable D call. V was shortened by 0 bases and J by 3 bases, with 12 bases between the two germline ends. This CDR3 comprises 14 residues. Germline V CDR1 and CDR2: GTSNPN, SVGIG (reference sequence). The DNA for the CDR3 is TGTGCCTGGAGTGTATATTGGACGGACTACGAGCAGTACTTC. Amino acid sequence: CAWSVYWTDYEQYF.

This chain connects TRBV3-1 to TRBJ1-2; D might be TRBD1 (5 bases). The CDR3 is made up of 14 amino acids. V lost 3 bases, J lost 3 bases, and 11 bases lay in between. Germline CDR1 is LGHDT and CDR2 is YNNKEL (reference sequence). The CDR3 protein is CASSQLGVDYGYTF. CDR3 DNA sequence: TGTGCCAGCAGCCAGTTAGGGGTGGACTATGGCTACACCTTC.

The rearrangement uses TRBV6-1 and TRBJ1-1; D is possibly TRBD1 (5 bases). CDR3 length: 11 residues. V lost 2 bases and J 10 bases, leaving 8 bases between the germline ends. Germline loops: CDR1 MNHNS, CDR2 SASEGT. In DNA form, the CDR3 reads TGTGCCAGCAGTGAACGCGGGGGAGCTTTCTTT. The encoded protein is CASSERGGAFF.

The chain uses TRBV6-1 and TRBJ2-7; D call uncertain. The CDR3 has 12 amino acids. Trimming took 5 bases from V and 2 from J, leaving 7 bases between them. CDR1 and CDR2 from the germline V gene are MNHNS and SASEGT. This CDR3 reads CASSRAAYEQYF. CDR3 DNA: TGTGCCAGCAGTCGGGCCGCCTACGAGCAGTACTTC.

The rearrangement uses TRBV4-1 and TRBJ1-5; D ambiguous. Germline CDR1 reads MGHRA; CDR2 reads YSYEKL. The CDR3 contains 13 residues. Between the trimmed V and J ends, which lost 1 base and 1 base, there was a span of 2 bases. The CDR3 DNA follows: TGCGCCAGCAGCCAAGCAAGCAATCAGCCCCAGCATTTT. Its translation: CASSQASNQPQHF.

The chain carries TRBV11-2 and TRBJ2-3, with D unresolved. In germline, CDR1 is SGHAT, CDR2 FQNNGV. V was trimmed by 8 bases and J by 2 bases, leaving 17 bases between them. The CDR3 covers 15 residues. The CDR3 region is CASGVTQPLTDTQYF. The CDR3 nucleotides read TGTGCCAGCGGGGTAACGCAACCTCTCACAGATACGCAGTATTTT. The full variable domain, in which reference TRBV11-2 and TRBJ2-3 provide the parts outside the CDR3, is EAGVAQSPRYKIIEKRQSVAFWCNPISGHATLYWYQQILGQGPKLLIQFQNNGVVDDSQLPKDRFSAERLKGVDSTLKIQPAKLEDSAVYLCASGVTQPLTDTQYFGPGTRLTVL.

The chain employs TRBV27 and TRBJ2-2, with TRBD1 matching over 8 bases. This CDR3 has 13 residues. V lost 6 bases, J lost 13 bases, and 10 bases stayed unmatched. The germline V gene has CDR1 MNHEY and CDR2 SMNVEV (reference sequence). The CDR3 sequence is CASRPTGELGLFF. The CDR3 region has the DNA TGTGCCAGCAGGCCGACAGGGGAACTGGGGCTGTTTTTT.

The chain combines TRBV20-1 with TRBJ1-2; no definite D call. V was pared by 6 bases and J by 8 bases, with 13 bases between. CDR1 DFQATT and CDR2 SNEGSKA come from the germline V gene (reference sequence). The CDR3 sequence is 11 residues long. The CDR3: CSAMTPGGYTF. CDR3 sequence (DNA): TGCAGTGCGATGACACCTGGGGGCTACACCTTC.

This rearrangement joins TRBV30 to TRBJ2-1; 9 positions agree with TRBD2. Germline CDR1 and CDR2: GTSNPN and SVGIG (reference sequence). The V segment lost 3 bases and the J segment 10 bases; nucleotides outside the gene matches: 7. The CDR3 loop spans 13 amino acids. The CDR3 region has the DNA TGTGCCTGGAGGGGGCTAGCGGGAAGGGAGCAGTTCTTC. Protein: CAWRGLAGREQFF.

The chain recombines TRBV5-1 with TRBJ2-2, with D tentatively TRBD2 (6 bases). This CDR3 spans 15 amino acids. Germline V gives CDR1 SGHRS, CDR2 YFSETQ. V dropped 4 bases and J dropped 5 bases, with 15 bases sitting between them. This CDR3 reads CASSPQEGRTGELFF. The CDR3 DNA follows: TGCGCCAGCAGCCCCCAGGAAGGGAGGACCGGGGAGCTGTTTTTT.

The chain joins TRBV18 to TRBJ2-5; D is undetermined. V gave up 0 bases and J gave up 3 bases, with 5 bases separating them. The CDR3 totals 13 residues. Germline V gene sequence: CDR1 KGHSH, CDR2 LQKENI. CDR3 in amino acids: CASSPPSKETQYF. The CDR3 nucleotides read TGTGCCAGCTCACCACCTAGCAAAGAGACCCAGTACTTC.